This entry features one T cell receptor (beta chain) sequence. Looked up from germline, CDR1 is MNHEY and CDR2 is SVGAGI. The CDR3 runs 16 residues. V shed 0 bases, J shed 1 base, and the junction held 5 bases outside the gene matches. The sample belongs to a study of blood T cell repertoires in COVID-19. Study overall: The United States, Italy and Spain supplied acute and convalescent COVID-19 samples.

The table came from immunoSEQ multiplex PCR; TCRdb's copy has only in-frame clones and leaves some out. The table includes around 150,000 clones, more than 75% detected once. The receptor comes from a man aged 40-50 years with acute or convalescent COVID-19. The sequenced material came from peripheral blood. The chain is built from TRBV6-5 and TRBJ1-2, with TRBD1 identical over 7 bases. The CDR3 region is CASSYSGTAFNYGYTF. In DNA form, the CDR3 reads TGTGCCAGCAGTTACTCGGGGACAGCCTTTAACTATGGCTACACCTTC.